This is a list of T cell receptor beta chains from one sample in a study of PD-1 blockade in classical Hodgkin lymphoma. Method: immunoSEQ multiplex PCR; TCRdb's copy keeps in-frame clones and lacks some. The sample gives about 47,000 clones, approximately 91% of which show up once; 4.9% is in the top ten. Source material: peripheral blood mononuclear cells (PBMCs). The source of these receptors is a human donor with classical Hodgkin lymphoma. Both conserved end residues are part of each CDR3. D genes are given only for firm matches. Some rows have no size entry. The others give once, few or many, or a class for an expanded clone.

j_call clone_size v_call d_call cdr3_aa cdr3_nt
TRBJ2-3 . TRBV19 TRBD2 CASSSHSGRLVDTQYF TGTGCCAGTAGTTCCCATAGCGGGAGGCTAGTAGATACGCAGTATTTT
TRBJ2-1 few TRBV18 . CASSPLYRTSYNEQFF TGTGCCAGCTCACCACTATACAGGACCTCCTACAATGAGCAGTTCTTC
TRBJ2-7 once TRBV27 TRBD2 CASSSFTSGPSYEQYF TGTGCCAGCAGTTCCTTCACTAGCGGGCCCTCCTACGAGCAGTACTTC
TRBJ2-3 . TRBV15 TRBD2 CATSRPTSATDTQYF TGTGCCACCAGCAGACCGACTAGCGCAACAGATACGCAGTATTTT
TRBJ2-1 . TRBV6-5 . CASSYGSKQFF TGTGCCAGCAGTTACGGGTCCAAGCAGTTCTTC
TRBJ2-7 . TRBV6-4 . CASSERADFTYEQYF TGTGCCAGCAGTGAGCGGGCAGATTTTACCTACGAGCAGTACTTC
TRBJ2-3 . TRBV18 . CASSPPGSSTTDTQYF TGTGCCAGCTCACCTCCCGGGTCCTCAACCACAGATACGCAGTATTTT
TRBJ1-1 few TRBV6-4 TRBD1 CASRLTGGGTEAFF TGTGCCAGCAGACTGACAGGGGGGGGCACTGAAGCTTTCTTT
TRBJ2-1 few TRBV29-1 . CSVIGFRPYNEQFF TGCAGCGTTATCGGCTTCCGGCCCTACAATGAGCAGTTCTTC
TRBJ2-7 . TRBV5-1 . CASSLSGSPYEQYF TGCGCCAGCAGCTTGAGCGGCAGCCCCTACGAGCAGTACTTC
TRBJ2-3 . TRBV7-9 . CASSRSSGGTDTQYF TGTGCCAGCAGCCGCTCCTCGGGGGGCACAGATACGCAGTATTTT
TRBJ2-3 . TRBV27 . CASSYKDTQYF TGTGCCAGCAGTTACAAGGATACGCAGTATTTT
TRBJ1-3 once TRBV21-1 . CASSKVELLRDTIYF TGTGCCAGCAGCAAAGTAGAACTGTTGAGGGACACCATATATTTT
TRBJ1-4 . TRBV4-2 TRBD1 CASSQPGQGPEKLFF TGTGCCAGCAGCCAACCCGGACAGGGACCGGAAAAACTGTTTTTT
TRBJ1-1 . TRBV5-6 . CASSLKGITEAFF TGTGCCAGCAGCTTGAAAGGGATAACTGAAGCTTTCTTT
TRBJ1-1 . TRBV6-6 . CASSYGGPTEAFF TGTGCCAGCAGTTACGGGGGGCCCACTGAAGCTTTCTTT
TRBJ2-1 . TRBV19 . CASRRSGGTGDNEQFF TGTGCCAGTAGACGGAGTGGGGGGACCGGTGACAATGAGCAGTTCTTC
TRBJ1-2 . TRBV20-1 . CSAPPGSGYTF TGCAGTGCCCCGCCCGGAAGCGGCTACACCTTC
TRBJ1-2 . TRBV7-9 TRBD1 CASSWPTGDYGYTF TGTGCCAGCAGCTGGCCGACAGGGGACTATGGCTACACCTTC
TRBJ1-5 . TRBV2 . CASKGGGGNQPQHF TGTGCCAGCAAGGGAGGGGGAGGAAATCAGCCCCAGCATTTT
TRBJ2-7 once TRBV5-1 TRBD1 CASSLAGTGSYEQYF TGCGCCAGCAGCTTGGCCGGGACAGGGTCCTACGAGCAGTACTTC